The 11 T cell receptor beta chains given below trace back to one sample, sequenced in a study of breast tumors, draining lymph nodes, adjacent tissues. The lymph nodes were axillary draining lymph nodes from breast cancer patients. TCRdb recomputed calls from the multiplex PCR reads with MiXCR, one row per CDR3 protein. Of tens of thousands of distinct CDR3 sequences in the sample, approximately 30% were seen once. Sequenced sample: axillary lymph node tissue. The receptor set was obtained from a female donor with breast cancer. Some clones in this sample may be carry-over from other donors' samples.

This chain connects TRBV5-6 to TRBJ1-1, with D hard to call. The germline CDR1 and CDR2 sequences are SGHDT and YYEEEE. Trimming pared 6 bases from V and 4 bases from J, leaving 13 bases between. The CDR3 has 13 amino acids. CDR3 loop: CASTGGMGTEAFF. CDR3 DNA sequence: TGTGCCAGCACAGGAGGGATGGGCACTGAAGCTTTCTTT. Based on the CDR3 plus reference TRBV5-6 and TRBJ1-1, the full variable domain is DAGVTQSPTHLIKTRGQQVTLRCSPKSGHDTVSWYQQALGQGPQFIFQYYEEEERQRGNFPDRFSGHQFPNYSSELNVNALLLGDSALYLCASTGGMGTEAFFGQGTRLTVV.

This clonotype was observed many times. CDR3 amino acids: CASSQDRASSYNEQFF. Written as DNA, the CDR3 is TGCGCCAGCAGCCAAGACCGGGCGAGCTCCTACAATGAGCAGTTCTTC. The rearrangement joins TRBV4-3 to TRBJ2-1; D ambiguous. Germline V CDR1 and CDR2: LGHNA, YSLEER. Between the trimmed V and J ends, which lost 0 bases and 0 bases, there was a span of 9 bases. This CDR3 has 16 amino acids.

This clonotype was detected ten times or more. The rearrangement uses TRBV19 and TRBJ2-7, with D perhaps matching TRBD1 or TRBD2 (5 bases each). The CDR3 has 13 residues. CDR1 and CDR2 from the germline V gene are LNHDA and SQIVND (reference sequence). The V and J ends lost 5 bases and 6 bases respectively, with 14 bases between them. Here the CDR3 DNA reads TGTGCCAGTAGTGAAGGGACGGCCCTCGAGCAGTACTTC. Its translation is CASSEGTALEQYF.

V and J are TRBV27 and TRBJ1-5; 7 bases are a match to TRBD1. Trimming at V came to 6 bases and at J to 3 bases, leaving 5 bases not matched to a gene. The CDR3 extends over 14 amino acids. CDR1 is MNHEY, CDR2 SMNVEV, per germline (reference sequence). CDR3 residues: CASSTTGNNQPQHF. The CDR3 DNA reads as TGTGCCAGCAGCACGACAGGGAACAATCAGCCCCAGCATTTT.

This clonotype was counted at least ten times. A much more abundant neighbour one base away suggests this may be a read error. V usage is TRBV20-1 and J usage is TRBJ2-7; TRBD1 aligns across 9 bases. CDR3 length equals 13 residues. The germline V gene encodes CDR1 DFQATT and CDR2 SNEGSKA (reference sequence). Here the CDR3 DNA reads TGCAGTGCTAGGGGGGACAGGGACTACGCGCAGTACTTC. Translating gives CSARGDRDYAQYF.

This clonotype was detected ten times or more. The CDR3 loop is CASSIGDQETQYF. CDR3 DNA sequence: TGTGCCAGTAGTATCGGGGACCAAGAGACCCAGTACTTC. The V gene is TRBV19, the J gene TRBJ2-5, with TRBD2 as a possible D gene (5 bases). Germline loops: CDR1 LNHDA, CDR2 SQIVND (reference sequence). The length of the CDR3 is 13 residues. Deletions cut 3 bases from V and 0 bases from J, with 5 bases between.

This clonotype was detected ten times or more. The chain joins TRBV7-2 to TRBJ2-1; D is ambiguous. CDR1 is SGHTA and CDR2 is FQGNSA in the germline V gene. V lost 1 base to trimming and J lost 5 bases, with 9 bases between them. CDR3 length: 14 residues. Written as DNA, the CDR3 is TGTGCCAGCAGCTTAGGTCTGGGGAACAATGAGCAGTTCTTC. It yields the protein CASSLGLGNNEQFF.

This clonotype has at least ten counts. This chain uses TRBV7-6 with TRBJ2-7; tentative D call: TRBD2 (6 bases). The CDR3 contains 15 residues. In germline, CDR1 is SGHVS, CDR2 FNYEAQ. The V gene lost 5 bases and the J gene lost 3 bases, with 17 bases spanning the gap. The CDR3 here is CASSEGPGGSYEQYF. Written as DNA, the CDR3 is TGTGCCAGCAGCGAGGGCCCAGGAGGGAGCTACGAGCAGTACTTC.

This clonotype was seen many times. The chain combines TRBV12-3 or TRBV12-4 with TRBJ2-5; D is perhaps TRBD1 or TRBD2 (5 bases each). This CDR3 spans 12 amino acids. The ends were cut back, 3 bases at V and 3 bases at J, with 5 bases in the middle. The CDR3 DNA reads as TGTGCCAGCAGTTTGGGGGAAGAGACCCAGTACTTC. It yields the protein CASSLGEETQYF.

This clonotype was detected many times. V is TRBV7-3 and J is TRBJ2-3; 8 nucleotides line up with TRBD2. The germline CDR1 and CDR2 sequences are SGHTA and FQGTGA. CDR3 length: 14 amino acids. V gave up 3 bases and J gave up 5 bases; unmatched junction bases: 4. CDR3: CASSLTSAKDTQYF. Here the CDR3 DNA reads TGTGCCAGCAGCTTGACTAGCGCTAAAGATACGCAGTATTTT.

This clonotype was picked up many times. A read error may be the cause here, since a much bigger clone is one base away. The chain couples TRBV6-6 to TRBJ1-6; maybe TRBD1 (5 bases). V lost 10 bases and J lost 10, with 20 bases in between. The germline V gene has CDR1 MNHNY and CDR2 SVGAGI (reference sequence). The CDR3 is 14 amino acids. CDR3 sequence: CATGPGGLESPLHF. DNA for the CDR3: TGTGCCACCGGGCCCGGGGGGTTGGAATCACCCCTCCACTTT.